This T cell receptor (beta chain) was observed in a study of T cell responses to AZD1222 COVID-19 vaccine. The study's findings and limits: Only 5 to 7 individuals given AZD1222 were seropositive at baseline. Spike was spanned by vaccine-associated CD4 TCRs, which were dominant at 160-218 and 743-854.

As regards this clone: What it binds is not known.

The germline gives CDR1 SNHLY, CDR2 FYNNEI. Trimming shortened V by 2 bases and J by 9 bases, and 14 bases separated the two germline ends. The CDR3 spans 14 residues. Generated by immunoSEQ multiplex PCR, the TCRdb table keeps only in-frame clones and is missing some. The sample records 100,000 to 120,000 clones, about 91% being singletons. The source was peripheral blood, collected 28 days after the second AZD1222 dose. This rearrangement joins TRBV2 to TRBJ2-1, with D hard to call. This clonotype was sampled from an adult who received the AZD1222 COVID-19 vaccine. The CDR3 bases are TGTGCCAGCAGTGAAATCGTCGAAGGCGCTGAGCAGTTCTTC. Translation: CASSEIVEGAEQFF.